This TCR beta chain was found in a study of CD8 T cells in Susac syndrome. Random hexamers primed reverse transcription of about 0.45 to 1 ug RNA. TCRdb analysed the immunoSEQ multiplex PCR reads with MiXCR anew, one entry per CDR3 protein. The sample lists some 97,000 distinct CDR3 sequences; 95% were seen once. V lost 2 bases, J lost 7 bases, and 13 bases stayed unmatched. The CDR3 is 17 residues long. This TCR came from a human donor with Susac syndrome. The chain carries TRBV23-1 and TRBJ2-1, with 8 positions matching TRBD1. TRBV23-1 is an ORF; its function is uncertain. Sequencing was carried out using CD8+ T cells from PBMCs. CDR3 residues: CASSQDVRGRRRNEQFF. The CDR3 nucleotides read TGCGCCAGCAGTCAAGACGTCAGGGGGCGACGTCGGAATGAGCAGTTCTTC.